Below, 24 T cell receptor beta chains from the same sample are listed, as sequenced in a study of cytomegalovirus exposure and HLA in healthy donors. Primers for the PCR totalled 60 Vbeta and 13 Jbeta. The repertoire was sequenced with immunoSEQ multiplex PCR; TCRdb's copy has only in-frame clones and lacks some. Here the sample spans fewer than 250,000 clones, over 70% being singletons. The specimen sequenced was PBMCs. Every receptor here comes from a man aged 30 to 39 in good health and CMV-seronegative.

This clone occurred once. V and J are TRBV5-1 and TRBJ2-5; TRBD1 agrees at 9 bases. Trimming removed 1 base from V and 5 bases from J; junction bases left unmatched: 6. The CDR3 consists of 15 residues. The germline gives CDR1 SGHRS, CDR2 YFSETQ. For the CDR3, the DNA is TGCGCCAGCAGCTTGTTAACAGGGGGCTATGAGACCCAGTACTTC. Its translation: CASSLLTGGYETQYF.

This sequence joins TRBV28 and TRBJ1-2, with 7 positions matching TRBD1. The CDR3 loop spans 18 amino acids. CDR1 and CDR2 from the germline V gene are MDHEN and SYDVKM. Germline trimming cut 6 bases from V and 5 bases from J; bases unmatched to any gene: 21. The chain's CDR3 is CASRHGPRGGQGQYGYTF. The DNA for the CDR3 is TGTGCCAGCAGGCACGGTCCTAGAGGGGGCCAGGGCCAGTATGGCTACACCTTC.

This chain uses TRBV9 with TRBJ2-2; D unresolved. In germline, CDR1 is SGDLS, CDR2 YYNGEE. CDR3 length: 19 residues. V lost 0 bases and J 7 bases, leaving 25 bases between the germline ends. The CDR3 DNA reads TGTGCCAGCAGCGTAGCAGAGACGGAGACCCAGAATTTTCACGGGGAGCTGTTTTTT. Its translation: CASSVAETETQNFHGELFF.

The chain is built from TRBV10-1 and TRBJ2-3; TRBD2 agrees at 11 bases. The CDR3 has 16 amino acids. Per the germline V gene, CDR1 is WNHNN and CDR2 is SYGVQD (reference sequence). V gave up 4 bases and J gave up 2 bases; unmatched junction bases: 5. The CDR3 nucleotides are TGCGCCAGCAGTGTACTAGCGGGGGCCTCCACAGATACGCAGTATTTT. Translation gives CASSVLAGASTDTQYF.

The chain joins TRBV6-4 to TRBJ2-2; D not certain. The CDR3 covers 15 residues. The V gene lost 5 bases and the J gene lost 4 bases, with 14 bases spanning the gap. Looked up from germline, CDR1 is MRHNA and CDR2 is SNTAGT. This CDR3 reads CASSSRPWSTGELFF. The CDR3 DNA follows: TGTGCCAGCAGTTCCCGGCCGTGGAGCACCGGGGAGCTGTTTTTT.

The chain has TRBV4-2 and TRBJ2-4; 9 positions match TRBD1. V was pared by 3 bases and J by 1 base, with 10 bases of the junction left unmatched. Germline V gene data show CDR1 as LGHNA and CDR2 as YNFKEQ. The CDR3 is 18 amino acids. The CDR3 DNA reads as TGTGCCAGCAGCCAGTCGACAGGGGGGGTAGTGGCCAAAAACATTCAGTACTTC. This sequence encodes CASSQSTGGVVAKNIQYF.

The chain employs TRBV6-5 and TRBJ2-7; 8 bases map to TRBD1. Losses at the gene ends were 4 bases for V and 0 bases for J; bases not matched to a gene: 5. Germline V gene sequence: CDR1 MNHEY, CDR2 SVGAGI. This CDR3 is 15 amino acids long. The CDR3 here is CASSFGQGASYEQYF. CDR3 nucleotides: TGTGCCAGCAGTTTTGGCCAGGGGGCCTCCTACGAGCAGTACTTC.

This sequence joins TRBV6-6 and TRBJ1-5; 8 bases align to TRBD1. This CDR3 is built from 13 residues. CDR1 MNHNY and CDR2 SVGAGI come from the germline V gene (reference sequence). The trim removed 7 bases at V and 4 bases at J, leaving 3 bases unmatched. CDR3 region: CASTGQGNQPQHF. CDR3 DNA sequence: TGTGCCAGCACCGGACAGGGTAATCAGCCCCAGCATTTT.

CDR3 region: CASSARQAAYILSGNTIYF. As DNA, the CDR3 is TGTGCCAGCAGCGCCAGACAGGCCGCATATATACTGTCTGGAAACACCATATATTTT. J is TRBJ1-3 and V is TRBV7-2; D possibly corresponds to TRBD1 (6 bases). The CDR3 runs to 19 residues. In germline, CDR1 is SGHTA, CDR2 FQGNSA. V lost 5 bases, J lost 1 base, and 24 bases lay in between. The variable domain in full, with the rest retrieved from reference TRBV7-2 and TRBJ1-3, is GAGVSQSPSNKVTEKGKDVELRCDPISGHTALYWYRQSLGQGLEFLIYFQGNSAPDKSGLPSDRFSAERTGGSVSTLTIQRTQQEDSAVYLCASSARQAAYILSGNTIYFGEGSWLTVV.

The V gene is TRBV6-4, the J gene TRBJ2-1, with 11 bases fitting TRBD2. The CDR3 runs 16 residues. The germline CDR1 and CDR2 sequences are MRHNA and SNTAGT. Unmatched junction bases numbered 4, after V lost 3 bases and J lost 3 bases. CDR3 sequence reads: CASSESGLADYNEQFF. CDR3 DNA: TGTGCCAGCAGTGAGTCGGGACTAGCGGACTACAATGAGCAGTTCTTC.

The CDR3 sequence is CASSPLPRQGWSDTQYF. The CDR3 nucleotides read TGTGCCAGCAGCCCCCTCCCCCGACAGGGGTGGTCAGATACGCAGTATTTT. The J gene is TRBJ2-3, the V gene TRBV9; 8 positions match TRBD1. The CDR3 has 17 amino acids. Per germline, CDR1 SGDLS and CDR2 YYNGEE. V gave up 4 bases and J gave up 4 bases; unmatched junction bases: 14.

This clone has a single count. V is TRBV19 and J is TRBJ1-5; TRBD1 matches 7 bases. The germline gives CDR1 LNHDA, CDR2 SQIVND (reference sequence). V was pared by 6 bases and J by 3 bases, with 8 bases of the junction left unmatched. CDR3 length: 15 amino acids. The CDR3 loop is CASSREGAANQPQHF. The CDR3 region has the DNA TGTGCCAGTAGCAGAGAGGGGGCAGCCAATCAGCCCCAGCATTTT.

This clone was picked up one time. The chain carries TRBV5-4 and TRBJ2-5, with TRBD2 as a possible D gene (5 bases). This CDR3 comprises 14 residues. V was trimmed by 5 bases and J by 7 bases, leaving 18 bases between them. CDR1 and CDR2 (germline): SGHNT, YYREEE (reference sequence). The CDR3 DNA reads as TGTGCCAGCAGACCGGACTTTACCCGGGGGACCCAGTACTTC. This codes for CASRPDFTRGTQYF. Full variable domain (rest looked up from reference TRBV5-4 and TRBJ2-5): ETGVTQSPTHLIKTRGQQVTLRCSSQSGHNTVSWYQQALGQGPQFIFQYYREEENGRGNFPPRFSGLQFPNYSSELNVNALELDDSALYLCASRPDFTRGTQYFGPGTRLLVL.

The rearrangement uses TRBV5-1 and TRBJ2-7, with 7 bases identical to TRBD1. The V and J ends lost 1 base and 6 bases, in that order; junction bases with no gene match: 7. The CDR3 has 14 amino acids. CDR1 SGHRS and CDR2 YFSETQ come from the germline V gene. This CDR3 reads CASSLTGAPVEQYF. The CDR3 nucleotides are TGCGCCAGCAGCTTGACAGGGGCTCCCGTCGAGCAGTACTTC. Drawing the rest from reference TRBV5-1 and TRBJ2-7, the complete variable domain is KAGVTQTPRYLIKTRGQQVTLSCSPISGHRSVSWYQQTPGQGLQFLFEYFSETQRNKGNFPGRFSGRQFSNSRSEMNVSTLELGDSALYLCASSLTGAPVEQYFGPGTRLTVT.

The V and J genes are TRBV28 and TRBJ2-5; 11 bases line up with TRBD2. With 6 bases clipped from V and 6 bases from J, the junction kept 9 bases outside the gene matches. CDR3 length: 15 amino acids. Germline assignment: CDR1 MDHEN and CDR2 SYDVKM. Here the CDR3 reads CASSPAVAGGQTQYF. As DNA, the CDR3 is TGTGCCAGCAGCCCCGCTGTAGCGGGAGGGCAGACCCAGTACTTC.

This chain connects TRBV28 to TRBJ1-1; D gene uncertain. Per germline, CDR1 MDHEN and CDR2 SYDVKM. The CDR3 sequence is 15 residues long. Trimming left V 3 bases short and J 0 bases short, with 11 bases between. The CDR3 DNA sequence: TGTGCCAGCAGTTTGCACAGTCCCATGAACACTGAAGCTTTCTTT. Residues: CASSLHSPMNTEAFF.

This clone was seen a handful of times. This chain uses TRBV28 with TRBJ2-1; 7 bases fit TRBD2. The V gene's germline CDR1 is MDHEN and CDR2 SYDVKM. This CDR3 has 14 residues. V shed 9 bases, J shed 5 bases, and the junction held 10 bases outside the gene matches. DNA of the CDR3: TGTGCCAGTCATCAGCGGGGCAACCACAATGAGCAGTTCTTC. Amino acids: CASHQRGNHNEQFF.

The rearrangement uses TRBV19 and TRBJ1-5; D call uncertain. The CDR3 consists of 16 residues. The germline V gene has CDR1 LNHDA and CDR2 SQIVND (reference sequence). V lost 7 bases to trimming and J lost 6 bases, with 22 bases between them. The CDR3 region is CASTSPGGGPGQPQHF. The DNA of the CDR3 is TGTGCCAGTACCTCTCCGGGTGGAGGGCCCGGTCAGCCCCAGCATTTT.

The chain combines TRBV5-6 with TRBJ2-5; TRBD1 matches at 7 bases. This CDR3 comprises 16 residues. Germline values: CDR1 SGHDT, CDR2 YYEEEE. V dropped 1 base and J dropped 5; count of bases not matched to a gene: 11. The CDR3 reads CASSLLVGGLMETQYF. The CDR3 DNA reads TGTGCCAGCAGCTTGCTGGTAGGGGGCTTGATGGAGACCCAGTACTTC. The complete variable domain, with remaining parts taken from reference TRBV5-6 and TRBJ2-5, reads DAGVTQSPTHLIKTRGQQVTLRCSPKSGHDTVSWYQQALGQGPQFIFQYYEEEERQRGNFPDRFSGHQFPNYSSELNVNALLLGDSALYLCASSLLVGGLMETQYFGPGTRLLVL.

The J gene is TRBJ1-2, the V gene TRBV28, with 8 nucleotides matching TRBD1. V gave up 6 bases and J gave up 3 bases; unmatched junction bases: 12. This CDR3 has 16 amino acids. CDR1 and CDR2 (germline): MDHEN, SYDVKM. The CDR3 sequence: CASRPGQATGYYGYTF. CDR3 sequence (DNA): TGTGCCAGCAGACCGGGACAGGCTACGGGCTACTATGGCTACACCTTC.

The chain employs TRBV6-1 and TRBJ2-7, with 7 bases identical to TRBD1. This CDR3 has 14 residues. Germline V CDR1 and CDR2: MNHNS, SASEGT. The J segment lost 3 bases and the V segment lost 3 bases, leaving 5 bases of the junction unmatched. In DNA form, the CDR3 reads TGTGCCAGCAGTGACTACAGGGGCAACTACGAGCAGTACTTC. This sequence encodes CASSDYRGNYEQYF.

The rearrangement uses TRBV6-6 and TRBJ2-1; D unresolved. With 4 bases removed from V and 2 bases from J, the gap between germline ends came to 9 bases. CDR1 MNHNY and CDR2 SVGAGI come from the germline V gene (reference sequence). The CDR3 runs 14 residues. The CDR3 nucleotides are TGTGCCAGCAGTTCTGGAGTCGCCTACAATGAGCAGTTCTTC. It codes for CASSSGVAYNEQFF.

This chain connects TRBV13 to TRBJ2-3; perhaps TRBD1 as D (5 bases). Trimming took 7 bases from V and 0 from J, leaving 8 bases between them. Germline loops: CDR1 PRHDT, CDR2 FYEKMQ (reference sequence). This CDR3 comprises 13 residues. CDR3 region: CASKAGSTDTQYF. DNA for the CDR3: TGTGCCAGCAAGGCAGGGAGCACAGATACGCAGTATTTT.

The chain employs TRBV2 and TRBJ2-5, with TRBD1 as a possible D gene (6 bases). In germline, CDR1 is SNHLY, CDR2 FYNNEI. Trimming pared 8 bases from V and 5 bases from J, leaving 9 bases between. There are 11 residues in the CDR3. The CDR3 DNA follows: TGTGCCAGCGGAAGGGGGGAGACCCAGTACTTC. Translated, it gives CASGRGETQYF.